This T cell receptor beta chain was found in a study of Graves' ophthalmopathy and Graves' hyperthyroidism. The wider study: The term stable hyperthyroidism indicated an absence of ophthalmopathy within 18 months of follow-up.

The authors amplified TCR beta CDR3 regions, and they did so from RNA transcripts for repertoire sequencing. After a first-round RT-PCR with HTBI primers, a second-round multiplex PCR was run. Via MiXCR, TCRdb re-called the multiplex PCR reads, giving one row per CDR3 protein. The data contain 900,000 to 1,200,000 distinct CDR3 sequences, 35% to 45% of them singletons. Looked up from germline, CDR1 is DFQATT and CDR2 is SNEGSKA (reference sequence). Trimming pared 4 bases from V and 2 bases from J, leaving 6 bases between. The CDR3 length is 12 residues. New diagnoses, under 2 months' duration, and ages 18 to 65 characterized the hyperthyroidism patients. Exclusion applied to patients with other autoimmune diseases, uncontrolled infections, pregnancy or lactation. A word on this clonotype: Its antigen is still unknown.

Study-wide results and limits: The blood repertoire also included most expanded thyroid clonotypes above 0.001 frequency.

Sequenced: peripheral blood or thyroid tissue (not recorded which). This clonotype was obtained from an adult man with Graves' hyperthyroidism. This rearrangement joins TRBV20-1 to TRBJ1-3; maybe TRBD1 (5 bases). The CDR3 reads CSATRAGNTIYF. The CDR3 DNA sequence: TGCAGTGCTACCAGGGCTGGAAACACCATATATTTT.